This TCR beta chain stems from a study of OX40 agonist ivuxolimab in advanced cancers. Notes on the research overall: Ivuxolimab was a fully human IgG2 agonistic monoclonal antibody targeting the costimulatory receptor OX40 (CD134). Intravenous ivuxolimab was administered to patients every 2 weeks at six dose levels: 0.01, 0.1, 0.3, 1.5, 3 and 10 mg/kg. The paper covers the monotherapy dose-escalation part of the phase I ivuxolimab trial, which included N of about 50 patients. Prior anti-PD-1, anti-PD-L1 or anti-CTLA-4 therapy was permitted, and checkpoint inhibitors had been received by about 36% of dose-escalation patients. The point of sequencing TCRbeta in the periphery was to test whether ivuxolimab changed TCR sequence diversity and drove clonal T-cell expansion. In the dose-escalation cohort, around four fifths of patients were male, and the mean age was approximately 64 years, with a range of roughly 23 to 85. Partial responses were achieved by three dose-escalation patients, of whom one had hepatocellular carcinoma and two had cutaneous melanoma. Among the roughly 54 dose-escalation patients, around 19 had hepatocellular carcinoma, about 15 melanoma, 9 renal cell carcinoma and 9 head and neck cancer. On the study overall, not on this receptor specifically: In the 0.1-3.0 mg/kg groups, partial responders were among the patients with the lowest normalized peripheral clonal expansion, particularly in CD8+ T cells. After ivuxolimab, expanded clones were on average more numerous among CD8+ T cells than among CD4+ T cells. Clonal expansion of both CD4+ and CD8+ blood T cells was observed from baseline to week 6 at doses 0.1 to 3.0 mg/kg. Low levels of normalized T-cell clonal expansion were also seen in some patients who did not respond. Which antigens the clonally expanded peripheral T cells were specific for was not determined.

Genomic DNA was extracted from sorted cells for sequencing of the TCRbeta CDR3 region. TCRbeta CDR3 regions were sequenced using the immunoSEQ Assay. Drawn from immuneACCESS, this table holds only the in-frame rearrangements with V and J called that TCRdb kept. Clones are partly lost; checked studies trace under half to an unresolved V gene and leave the rest unexplained. The sample has 95,000 to 100,000 clones on record, less than 95% of them singletons. Clones ranked in the top ten supply about 1.6% of the sample. The trial excluded patients who had a history of autoimmune disease or who were on systemic immunosuppression. Peripheral blood for TCR sequencing was collected from all dose cohorts at baseline, on cycle 4 day 1, and on cycle 7 day 1. The samples were taken from a phase I, first-in-human, multicenter, open-label dose-escalation trial of ivuxolimab. The trial enrolled adults with locally advanced or metastatic head and neck squamous cell, hepatocellular, melanoma or renal cell carcinoma. Before TCR sequencing, CD4+ T cells and CD8+ T cells from peripheral blood were sorted into separate populations.

From the cysteine up to the phenylalanine, the CDR3 has a length of 14 residues. This entry keeps only the CDR3 DNA: 42 bases, framed from base 1. In the germline V gene (reference sequence), CDR1 corresponds to LNHDA and CDR2 to SQIVND. The germline V and J ends show losses of 6 bases and 5 bases respectively, and no gene match explains 7 bases of the junction. Concerning this clone itself: Its antigen is not yet known. No much larger clone exists at a distance of one base, and base qualities are not known.

Sample: CD4+ or CD8+ T cells sorted from blood, taken in a trial of the OX40 agonist ivuxolimab. Rearrangement joined TRBV19 to TRBJ1-2; 9 nucleotides in the junction match TRBD1. The sequence was obtained from an adult with an advanced solid tumor such as melanoma, head and neck, liver or kidney cancer. The nucleotide sequence is TGTGCCAGTAGCGCCTTTGGGACAGGGTATGGCTACACCTTC. This is translated as CASSAFGTGYGYTF. Here the CDR3 is joined to the reference TRBV19 and TRBJ1-2 genes, and the full variable domain is: DGGITQSPKYLFRKEGQNVTLSCEQNLNHDAMYWYRQDPGQGLRLIYYSQIVNDFQKGDIAEGYSVSREKKESFPLTVTSAQKNPTAFYLCASSAFGTGYGYTFGSGTRLTVV.